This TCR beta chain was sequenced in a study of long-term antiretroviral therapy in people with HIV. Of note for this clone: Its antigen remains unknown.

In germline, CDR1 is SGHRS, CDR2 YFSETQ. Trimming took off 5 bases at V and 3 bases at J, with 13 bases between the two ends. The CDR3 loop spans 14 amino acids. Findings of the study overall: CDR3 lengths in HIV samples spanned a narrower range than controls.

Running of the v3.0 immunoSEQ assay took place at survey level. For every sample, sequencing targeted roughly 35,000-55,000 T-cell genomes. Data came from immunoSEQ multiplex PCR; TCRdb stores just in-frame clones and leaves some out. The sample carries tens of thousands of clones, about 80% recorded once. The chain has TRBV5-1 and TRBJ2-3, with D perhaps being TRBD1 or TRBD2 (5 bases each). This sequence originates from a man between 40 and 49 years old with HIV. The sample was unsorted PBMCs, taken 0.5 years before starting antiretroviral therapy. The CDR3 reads CASSIRGATDTQYF. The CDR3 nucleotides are TGCGCCAGCAGTATTAGAGGGGCGACAGATACGCAGTATTTT.